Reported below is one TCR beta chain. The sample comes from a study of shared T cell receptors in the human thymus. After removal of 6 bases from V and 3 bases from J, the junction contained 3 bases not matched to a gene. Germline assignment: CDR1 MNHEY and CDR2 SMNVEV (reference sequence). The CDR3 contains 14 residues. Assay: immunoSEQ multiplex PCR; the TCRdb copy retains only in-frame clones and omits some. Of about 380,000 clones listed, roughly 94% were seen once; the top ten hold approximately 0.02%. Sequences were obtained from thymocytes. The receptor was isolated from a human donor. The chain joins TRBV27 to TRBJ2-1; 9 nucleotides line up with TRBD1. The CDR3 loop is CASSRDRDYNEQFF. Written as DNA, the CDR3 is TGTGCCAGCAGCCGGGACAGGGACTACAATGAGCAGTTCTTC.